A selection of T cell receptor beta chains follows, all from one sample in a study of T cell responses to AZD1222 COVID-19 vaccine. The method was immunoSEQ multiplex PCR; TCRdb's version includes in-frame clones alone and lacks a portion of them. The sample gives more than 120,000 clones, roughly nine tenths of which show up once; over 8.5% is in the top ten. Here the sequenced sample was peripheral blood, taken 28 days after the second AZD1222 dose. The receptor set was obtained from an adult who received the AZD1222 COVID-19 vaccine. Both conserved end residues are part of each CDR3.

V: TRBV10-3
J: TRBJ2-1
length: 12
CDR3: CAISESAEEQFF

V: TRBV11-2
J: TRBJ2-3
length: 15
CDR3: CASRGFRDGTDTQYF

V: TRBV7-9
J: TRBJ2-2
length: 16
CDR3: CASSLGLAGGTGELFF

V: TRBV27
J: TRBJ1-1
length: 16
CDR3: CASSQTWTGGNTEAFF

V: TRBV7-9
J: TRBJ1-1
length: 13
CDR3: CASSLGSNTEAFF

V: TRBV4-2
J: TRBJ1-1
length: 15
CDR3: CASSQGTGLNTEAFF

V: TRBV9
J: TRBJ2-2
length: 19
CDR3: CASSDTRLEAGGPTGELFF

V: TRBV10-2
J: TRBJ1-1
length: 14
CDR3: CASSEKGDYAEAFF

V: TRBV3-1/TRBV3-2
J: TRBJ2-5
length: 15
CDR3: CASSLGGARGETQYF

V: TRBV27
J: TRBJ2-7
length: 18
CDR3: CASSPLGYAGGISYEQYF

V: TRBV6-1
J: TRBJ1-5
length: 14
CDR3: CASSERYGNQPQHF

V: TRBV7-9
J: TRBJ1-2
length: 15
CDR3: CASSLQASVDYGYTF

V: TRBV10-3
J: TRBJ1-1
length: 15
CDR3: CAISEWGQGSFEAFF

V: TRBV7-9
J: TRBJ2-5
length: 16
CDR3: CASSLAPTGTQETQYF

V: TRBV18
J: TRBJ1-1
length: 14
CDR3: CASSPTELNTEAFF

V: TRBV19
J: TRBJ1-2
length: 14
CDR3: CASSSRTGEYGYTF

V: TRBV5-4
J: TRBJ2-1
length: 13
CDR3: CASSSSTNNEQFF

V: TRBV29-1
J: TRBJ1-1
length: 12
CDR3: CSAPDQGTEAFF

V: TRBV27
J: TRBJ1-4
length: 17
CDR3: CASSSADSSSTNEKLFF

V: TRBV3-1/TRBV3-2
J: TRBJ2-1
length: 16
CDR3: CASSHALREPYNEQFF

V: TRBV7-2
J: TRBJ1-1
length: 14
CDR3: CASSFPRRSTEAFF

V: TRBV4-2
J: TRBJ1-5
length: 12
CDR3: CASSQFGQPQHF

V: TRBV28
J: TRBJ1-1
length: 14
CDR3: CASSLLGPNTEAFF

V: TRBV19
J: TRBJ1-1
length: 15
CDR3: CASMSTKQLRTEAFF

V: TRBV2
J: TRBJ2-1
length: 16
CDR3: CASRTPTGSSYNEQFF

V: TRBV5-6
J: TRBJ2-7
length: 16
CDR3: CASSWGPSGGPGEQYF

V: TRBV29-1
J: TRBJ1-1
length: 12
CDR3: CSVFRDSTEAFF

V: TRBV5-4
J: TRBJ2-1
length: 16
CDR3: CASSLGLAGSYNEQFF

V: TRBV3-1/TRBV3-2
J: TRBJ1-2
length: 14
CDR3: CASRAGTGNYGYTF

V: TRBV7-8
J: TRBJ1-5
length: 14
CDR3: CASSYPGVGQPQHF

V: TRBV7-2
J: TRBJ1-5
length: 14
CDR3: CASSWRQGDQPQHF

V: TRBV6-1
J: TRBJ1-1
length: 15
CDR3: CASAPRGKDRVEAFF

V: TRBV19
J: TRBJ2-3
length: 15
CDR3: CASSGAEASTDTQYF

V: TRBV18
J: TRBJ1-4
length: 15
CDR3: CASSPRGGVGEKLFF

V: TRBV19
J: TRBJ1-1
length: 14
CDR3: CASSIKGWNTEAFF

V: TRBV7-2
J: TRBJ2-2
length: 13
CDR3: CASSPRGTGELFF

V: TRBV19
J: TRBJ2-1
length: 15
CDR3: CASRNRGISYNEQFF

V: TRBV30
J: TRBJ1-5
length: 17
CDR3: CAWSVARGGLSNQPQHF

V: TRBV19
J: TRBJ2-4
length: 14
CDR3: CASKGQEGKNIQYF

V: TRBV7-9
J: TRBJ1-6
length: 13
CDR3: CASSLAGNSPLHF